Described below is a single TCR beta chain sequence and its context. This entry is derived from a study of radiation and T cells in renal cell carcinoma. CDR1 MNHEY and CDR2 SMNVEV come from the germline V gene (reference sequence). The CDR3 length is 13 residues. The V end lost 6 bases, the J end lost 3 bases, and 11 bases lay between the germline ends. Repertoires were generated with immunoSEQ multiplex PCR, while TCRdb's copy carries only in-frame clones and drops some. This sample has approximately 140,000 clones; 88% occur once, and the top ten carry about 4%. Described time point: baseline pretreatment blood. Described treatment: 15 Gy SBRT to primary tumor, nephrectomy 4 weeks later. This renal cell carcinoma was of the clear cell type.

The chain employs TRBV27 and TRBJ1-2; possible D gene TRBD1, 5 bases. This material consisted of blood, taken from a patient whose treatment included radiotherapy and nephrectomy. The clonotype comes from a woman aged 70 to 79 with renal cell carcinoma. Here the CDR3 DNA reads TGTGCCAGCAGCGCGGGGCCTGACTATGGCTACACCTTC. Amino acid sequence: CASSAGPDYGYTF.